These 14 T cell receptor beta chains share one sample of origin, sequenced in a study of blood T cell repertoires in COVID-19. This table comes from immunoSEQ multiplex PCR, and its TCRdb copy is limited to in-frame clones, with some not included. The sample records roughly 100,000 clones, 70% to 80% being singletons. Sequences were obtained from peripheral blood. Receptor source: a human donor with acute or convalescent COVID-19. The donor label of this sample is uncertain.

This clone has a handful of counts. As DNA, the CDR3 is TGTGCCAGCAGCACTGGACTAGTAAGAAACACCGGGGAGCTGTTTTTT. This translates into CASSTGLVRNTGELFF. The chain joins TRBV7-9 to TRBJ2-2; 7 nucleotides match TRBD2. Trimming removed 5 bases from V and 2 bases from J; junction bases left unmatched: 8. Germline V gene sequence: CDR1 SEHNR, CDR2 FQNEAQ (reference sequence). The CDR3 loop spans 16 amino acids.

This clone has more than one count but fewer than ten. The V call is TRBV28, the J call TRBJ2-4; possible D gene TRBD2, 7 bases. V was pared by 4 bases and J by 3 bases, with 13 bases between. Germline V gives CDR1 MDHEN, CDR2 SYDVKM. This CDR3 is 15 amino acids long. The CDR3 sequence: CASSSWGGGKNIQYF. CDR3 DNA sequence: TGTGCCAGCAGTTCGTGGGGGGGCGGCAAAAACATTCAGTACTTC.

For the CDR3, the DNA is TGTGCCAGCAGCCCAGGGGACAGAAAGATTTACAATGAGCAGTTCTTC. Translating it yields CASSPGDRKIYNEQFF. The V call is TRBV4-2, the J call TRBJ2-1; 7 bases map to TRBD1. Germline-derived CDR1 and CDR2 are LGHNA and YNFKEQ. This CDR3 comprises 16 residues. J gave up 4 bases and V 4 bases, and 10 bases lay outside the gene matches.

This chain uses TRBV12-3 or TRBV12-4 with TRBJ1-6; D gene ambiguous. The V end was cut by 7 bases, the J end by 9 bases, with 13 bases between. This CDR3 has 13 residues. CDR3 in amino acids: CASTLKPGSPLHF. CDR3 DNA sequence: TGTGCCAGCACCCTTAAACCGGGTTCACCCCTCCACTTT.

This clone occurred a few times. This chain connects TRBV6-6 to TRBJ1-6; 7 nucleotides match TRBD1. Germline assignment: CDR1 MNHNY and CDR2 SVGAGI (reference sequence). V shed 6 bases, J shed 5 bases, and the junction held 7 bases outside the gene matches. This CDR3 is 15 amino acids long. The CDR3 reads CASSFSGTDNSPLHF. The CDR3 DNA reads as TGTGCCAGCAGCTTCTCCGGGACAGATAATTCACCCCTCCACTTT.

This sequence joins TRBV11-2 and TRBJ1-2; D not certain. Trimming took off 5 bases at V and 5 bases at J, with 12 bases between the two ends. Germline CDR1 reads SGHAT; CDR2 reads FQNNGV. This CDR3 is built from 13 residues. The CDR3: CASSPPRHYGYTF. The DNA for the CDR3 is TGTGCCAGCAGCCCCCCGAGACATTATGGCTACACCTTC.

The genes are TRBV4-2 and TRBJ1-2, with D unresolved. From germline, CDR1 is LGHNA and CDR2 YNFKEQ. V was trimmed by 5 bases and J by 3 bases, leaving 13 bases between them. This CDR3 has 14 amino acids. CDR3 bases: TGTGCCAGCAGCAGCGGGTTTGGCGACTATGGCTACACCTTC. Its protein is CASSSGFGDYGYTF.

This rearrangement joins TRBV9 to TRBJ2-3, with D perhaps matching TRBD2 (7 bases). V dropped 1 base and J dropped 6 bases, with 18 bases sitting between them. The CDR3 covers 16 residues. Germline V CDR1 and CDR2: SGDLS, YYNGEE. CDR3 DNA sequence: TGTGCCAGCAGCGTAATGGACGGGGGGCCAGGTGATACGCAGTATTTT. This translates into CASSVMDGGPGDTQYF. Together with reference TRBV9 and TRBJ2-3, the CDR3 gives the full variable domain: DSGVTQTPKHLITATGQRVTLRCSPRSGDLSVYWYQQSLDQGLQFLIQYYNGEERAKGNILERFSAQQFPDLHSELNLSSLELGDSALYFCASSVMDGGPGDTQYFGPGTRLTVL.

The chain employs TRBV2 and TRBJ2-6; perhaps TRBD1 as D (7 bases). There are 14 residues in the CDR3. CDR1 and CDR2 (germline): SNHLY, FYNNEI. V lost 7 bases to trimming and J lost 2 bases, with 9 bases between them. This chain's CDR3 is CASTRGAGANVLTF. The CDR3 bases are TGTGCCAGCACCAGGGGGGCTGGGGCCAACGTCCTGACTTTC.

This clone occurred once. This sequence joins TRBV5-6 and TRBJ1-4, with TRBD1 matching over 7 bases. Germline V gene lookup returns CDR1 SGHDT and CDR2 YYEEEE. The junction had 7 bases not matched to a gene; V was cut back by 3 bases and J by 5 bases. The CDR3 runs to 15 residues. The chain's CDR3 is CASSSSQGLNEKLFF. The CDR3 coding sequence is TGTGCCAGCAGCTCTTCACAGGGGTTAAATGAAAAACTGTTTTTT.

The rearrangement uses TRBV27 and TRBJ2-7, with 7 bases aligning to TRBD1. The trim removed 5 bases at V and 12 bases at J, leaving 16 bases unmatched. There are 14 residues in the CDR3. Looked up from germline, CDR1 is MNHEY and CDR2 is SMNVEV (reference sequence). CDR3 DNA: TGTGCCAGCAGTCAATCCATGACAGGGTATCGGCGGTACGTC. Its translation is CASSQSMTGYRRYV.

This chain connects TRBV28 to TRBJ2-5; D possibly corresponds to TRBD1 (6 bases). Germline-derived CDR1 and CDR2 are MDHEN and SYDVKM. The V gene lost 6 bases and the J gene lost 5 bases, with 19 bases spanning the gap. CDR3 size: 15 residues. CDR3 region: CASSQGHPSSETQYF. DNA of the CDR3: TGTGCCAGCAGCCAGGGACACCCCAGCAGTGAGACCCAGTACTTC.

This clone turned up a few times. The chain carries TRBV6-5 and TRBJ1-3; D gene uncertain. Germline V gene lookup returns CDR1 MNHEY and CDR2 SVGAGI. The CDR3 totals 13 residues. Trimming left V 5 bases short and J 4 bases short, with 9 bases between. The CDR3, as DNA: TGTGCCAGCAGTACCGGGGTCGGAAACACCATATATTTT. Its translation: CASSTGVGNTIYF.

The chain recombines TRBV29-1 with TRBJ1-1; the D is unclear. Trimming stripped 2 bases from V and 1 base from J, with 5 bases between. Germline-derived CDR1 and CDR2 are SQVTM and ANQGSEA. The CDR3 loop spans 12 amino acids. The CDR3 DNA reads as TGCAGCGTTGAATCCGGGAACACTGAAGCTTTCTTT. Its protein product is CSVESGNTEAFF. Combining the CDR3 with reference TRBV29-1 and TRBJ1-1 gives the whole variable domain SAVISQKPSRDICQRGTSLTIQCQVDSQVTMMFWYRQQPGQSLTLIATANQGSEATYESGFVIDKFPISRPNLTFSTLTVSNMSPEDSSIYLCSVESGNTEAFFGQGTRLTVV.